This TCR beta chain was recorded in a study of OX40 agonist ivuxolimab in advanced cancers. Per the germline V gene, CDR1 is MDHEN and CDR2 is SYDVKM. This CDR3 contains 12 residues. Trimming shortened V by 3 bases and J by 3 bases, and 6 bases separated the two germline ends. Patients were ineligible given autoimmune disease history or systemic immunosuppression. Profiled with immunoSEQ multiplex PCR; TCRdb holds only in-frame clones, not every one. The sample has about 53,000 clones, roughly three quarters seen once. As to this clone: Distinct nucleotide sequences in the sample also encode this CDR3.

The clonotype comes from an adult with an advanced solid tumor such as melanoma, head and neck, liver or kidney cancer. The chain employs TRBV28 and TRBJ2-7; no reliable D call. The sample was CD4+ or CD8+ T cells sorted from blood, taken in a trial of the OX40 agonist ivuxolimab. CDR3 in DNA: TGTGCCAGCAGTTTTCAAGGCTACGAGCAGTACTTC. This codes for CASSFQGYEQYF.